What follows is one TCR beta chain and its context. This specimen belongs to a study of cytomegalovirus exposure and HLA in healthy donors. Germline V gives CDR1 SGHVS, CDR2 FNYEAQ. V shed 1 base and J shed 3 bases, with 10 bases lying between them. CDR3 length: 14 residues. In the PCR, 60 Vbeta and 13 Jbeta primers were used. Here immunoSEQ multiplex PCR was the method, and the copy in TCRdb shows in-frame clones only, minus some. The table has about 170,000 clones, around 80% seen once. The receptor's source is a woman aged 45-59 years in good health and CMV-seropositive. The sequenced material came from PBMCs. The gene calls are TRBV7-6 and TRBJ2-7; D is unclear. The CDR3 loop is CASSLDGLGYEQYF. As DNA, the CDR3 is TGTGCCAGCAGCTTAGACGGGTTAGGCTACGAGCAGTACTTC.